This entry is about one TCR beta chain. This entry is derived from a study of monozygotic twins with inflammatory bowel disease. TCRdb reprocessed the 5' RACE reads; each CDR3 protein has one entry and no DNA is given. This sample's clone table lists 300,000 to 350,000 distinct CDR3 sequences. CDR3 length equals 15 residues. The germline CDR1 and CDR2 sequences are ENHRY and SYGVKD. The source of this sequence is a human donor with ulcerative colitis or Crohn's disease, or a healthy co-twin of an affected twin (not recorded which). Sequenced sample: blood. The J gene is TRBJ2-5, the V gene TRBV10-3. The CDR3 is CAISEPLSVLGTQYF.